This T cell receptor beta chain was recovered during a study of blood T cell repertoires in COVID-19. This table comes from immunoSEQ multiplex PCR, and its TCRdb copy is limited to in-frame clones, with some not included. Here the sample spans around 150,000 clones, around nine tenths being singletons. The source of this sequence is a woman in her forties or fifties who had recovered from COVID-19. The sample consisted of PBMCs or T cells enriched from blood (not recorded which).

The CDR3 DNA reads TGTGCCAGCAGCCAAACTGGACTAGCAGGTGAGCAGTTCTTC. Protein: CASSQTGLAGEQFF. This sequence joins TRBV4-2 and TRBJ2-1, with 8 bases identical to TRBD2. The CDR3 covers 14 residues. J lost 9 bases, V lost 2 bases, and 6 bases had no gene match. Germline CDR1 LGHNA, CDR2 YNFKEQ.